The 13 T cell receptor beta chains presented below share a single source sample, sequenced in a study of blood T cell repertoires in COVID-19. Data came from immunoSEQ multiplex PCR; TCRdb stores just in-frame clones and leaves some out. The table includes about 230,000 clones, approximately 82% detected once. Sequencing input: peripheral blood. The receptors stem from a woman in her 70s with active or convalescent COVID-19.

This clone was observed a few times. The chain recombines TRBV11-2 with TRBJ2-1; TRBD1 might be the D (6 bases). The CDR3 contains 14 residues. Germline CDR1 reads SGHAT; CDR2 reads FQNNGV. Trimming stripped 0 bases from V and 5 bases from J, with 8 bases between. The CDR3 nucleotides are TGTGCCAGCAGCTTAGAACGGACAGACAATGAGCAGTTCTTC. Protein product: CASSLERTDNEQFF.

The chain links TRBV5-1 to TRBJ2-5, with 7 bases lining up with TRBD1. Germline loops: CDR1 SGHRS, CDR2 YFSETQ. The CDR3 runs to 14 residues. Losses at the gene ends were 2 bases for V and 1 base for J; bases not matched to a gene: 2. The CDR3 loop is CASSFDRAQETQYF. CDR3 sequence (DNA): TGCGCCAGCAGCTTTGACAGGGCCCAAGAGACCCAGTACTTC.

The chain couples TRBV5-5 to TRBJ2-7; D is ambiguous. The CDR3 is made up of 13 amino acids. The germline V gene has CDR1 SGHKS and CDR2 YYEKEE (reference sequence). V dropped 5 bases and J dropped 6 bases, with 15 bases sitting between them. CDR3 sequence reads: CASRILPDVEQYF. CDR3 sequence (DNA): TGTGCCAGCAGAATACTCCCCGATGTCGAGCAGTACTTC.

The gene calls are TRBV5-5 and TRBJ2-7; TRBD1 matches at 10 bases. The CDR3 extends over 16 amino acids. V shed 4 bases, J shed 6 bases, and the junction held 13 bases outside the gene matches. Germline CDR1 is SGHKS and CDR2 is YYEKEE (reference sequence). The CDR3 bases are TGTGCCAGCAGCCAGGGGAGGGGACAGGGGAGAGGCGAGCAGTACTTC. Translating it yields CASSQGRGQGRGEQYF.

The rearrangement links TRBV4-1 to TRBJ2-5; TRBD1 might be the D (5 bases). V was cut by 1 base and J by 0 bases, with 12 bases left in between. The germline CDR1 and CDR2 sequences are MGHRA and YSYEKL. The CDR3 runs to 16 residues. The CDR3 DNA sequence: TGCGCCAGCAGCCAAGGGCAGGGTGAATACCAAGAGACCCAGTACTTC. It encodes CASSQGQGEYQETQYF.

This chain joins TRBV6-6 and TRBJ2-3; D is unclear. V was clipped by 7 bases and J by 4 bases, with 9 bases between them. CDR1 is MNHNY and CDR2 is SVGAGI in the germline V gene (reference sequence). The CDR3 is 12 amino acids. The CDR3 region is CASTPGPDTQYF. The DNA for the CDR3 is TGTGCCAGCACCCCAGGTCCAGATACGCAGTATTTT.

V gene TRBV7-8 combines with J gene TRBJ1-1, with 9 bases matching TRBD1. The CDR3 consists of 15 residues. The germline V gene encodes CDR1 SGHVS and CDR2 FQNEAQ. V shed 0 bases, J shed 5 bases, and the junction held 4 bases outside the gene matches. As DNA, the CDR3 is TGTGCCAGCAGCTTAGCGAACAGGGGGCGAACTGAAGCTTTCTTT. Translating it yields CASSLANRGRTEAFF.

In DNA form, the CDR3 reads TGTGCCAGCAGCCTAGGCAGGTCGGGATATGAAAAACTGTTTTTT. Residues: CASSLGRSGYEKLFF. The V gene is TRBV4-2, the J gene TRBJ1-4; D gene uncertain. Trimming took 4 bases from V and 6 from J, leaving 15 bases between them. CDR1 is LGHNA, CDR2 YNFKEQ, per germline. This CDR3 comprises 15 residues.

CDR3: CASSPGLAGSETQYF. CDR3 DNA: TGTGCCAGCTCACCTGGACTAGCGGGGAGCGAGACCCAGTACTTC. V is TRBV18 and J is TRBJ2-5, with 12 nucleotides matching TRBD2. This CDR3 is built from 15 residues. Germline CDR1 KGHSH, CDR2 LQKENI. V dropped 3 bases and J dropped 5; count of bases not matched to a gene: 4.

The chain combines TRBV2 with TRBJ2-1, with D hard to call. Germline V lookup: CDR1 SNHLY, CDR2 FYNNEI. CDR3 length: 14 amino acids. V was trimmed by 6 bases and J by 0 bases, leaving 9 bases between them. The CDR3: CASRPLSSYNEQFF. Written as DNA, the CDR3 is TGTGCCAGCAGGCCGTTGAGCTCCTACAATGAGCAGTTCTTC.

This clone has a handful of counts. The chain joins TRBV9 to TRBJ2-2; a possible D gene is TRBD2 (6 bases). The germline gives CDR1 SGDLS, CDR2 YYNGEE. V was clipped by 2 bases and J by 6 bases, with 17 bases between them. CDR3 length: 16 residues. CDR3 bases: TGTGCCAGCAGCGTTTTCGGGGGAGGTATCGCCGGGGAGCTGTTTTTT. Protein product: CASSVFGGGIAGELFF.

The chain recombines TRBV29-1 with TRBJ1-2; D may be TRBD1 (5 bases). The CDR3 is 12 amino acids. Per the germline V gene, CDR1 is SQVTM and CDR2 is ANQGSEA. Trimming removed 6 bases from V and 6 bases from J, with 14 bases in between. The CDR3 loop is CSVGTGGDGYTF. DNA of the CDR3: TGCAGCGTAGGGACCGGGGGAGATGGCTACACCTTC.

The genes are TRBV4-1 and TRBJ2-5; TRBD1 agrees at 8 bases. From germline, CDR1 is MGHRA and CDR2 YSYEKL. V trimming: 0 bases; J trimming: 5 bases; junction bases outside the gene matches: 8. CDR3 length equals 16 residues. The CDR3 DNA reads as TGCGCCAGCAGCCAAGAGGCCTGGACAGGGTACGAGACCCAGTACTTC. Its translation is CASSQEAWTGYETQYF.